This T cell receptor (beta chain) was captured in a study of cytomegalovirus exposure and HLA in healthy donors listed by TCRdb under 2017. Notes on the research overall: In an earlier analysis of 450 to 750 of the donors, 276 Gb of sequence data and approximately 120 million unique TCR beta sequences from 180 million or so T cells were reported. In an earlier analysis of a few hundred of the donors, high-throughput TCR beta sequencing was used to judge whether each TCR beta V gene segment behaved as functional or pseudogenic. A later analysis re-examined previously published TCR beta repertoires from just over 650 donors and added high-resolution HLA genotyping to investigate patterns of TCR occurrence. The study aimed to test whether cataloging public T cell receptors could reveal signatures of past pathogen exposure. An early release covering roughly 640 HLA-typed donors comprised 300 to 350 gigabases of sequencing data and roughly 86 million unique TCR sequences. Besides the first cohort of around 700 subjects, a separate validation cohort made up of roughly 130 different subjects was used. Every discovery cohort repertoire had been produced on one sequencing platform. Across around 400 genotyped donors of the cohort, an average of 235,054 unique TCR beta nucleotide sequences per donor were sequenced, and roughly 20% of those sequences were non-productive. The study profiled the T cell repertoires of 500 to 800 subjects by immunosequencing and related them to cytomegalovirus serostatus. The number of typed donors differed by locus: about 620-640 for A, B, C, DRB1 and DQB1; 500 to 550 for DQA1; about 600 for DPA1; and around 490 for DPB1. Among the roughly 400 genotyped donors, roughly 80% belonged to the genetic ancestry cluster associated with self-reported Caucasian donors. Several DR-DQ haplotypes were handled as single units for association and clustering because linkage in the cohort was strong. The later analysis used no new phenotypic data to find candidate immune exposures, relying instead on TCR beta sequences and their occurrence across donors. Donor age, sex, ethnicity and CMV serostatus were collected together with the repertoire data. HLA typing covered class I and class II loci at four-digit resolution. A later genetic analysis used genome-wide SNP genotypes for about 55% of the 666 donors, treating that subset as a discovery cohort. The study combined high-throughput TCR immunosequencing, statistical association of individual TCRs with disease status, and machine learning to predict cytomegalovirus infection status.

The cohort was made up of under 800 healthy bone marrow donors. All cohort members were sampled while nominally healthy, although unrecorded immune exposures were likely present. The donor tested CMV seronegative and was one of the 352 seronegative cohort members. Each donor provided a peripheral blood sample, and peripheral blood mononuclear cells were used for TCR beta sequencing. The Qiagen DNeasy Blood Extraction Kit was used to extract genomic DNA from the blood cell samples. From the cysteine through the phenylalanine, the CDR3 covers 14 amino acids. The sequence is cut down to CDR3 DNA, 42 bases in frame from base 1. The CDR1 and CDR2 encoded by the germline V gene (reference sequence) are SSHAT and FNYEAQ. This clone has a handful of counts. The antigen it binds to is not known. A junction end diverges from the germline sequence, so it may reflect a read error. The library was prepared using the immunoSEQ multiplex PCR assay. The multiplex PCR relied on a mix of 60 forward primers for TCR Vbeta segments and 13 reverse primers for TCR Jbeta segments. The CDR3 region of rearranged TCR beta genes was amplified from genomic DNA by a multiplex PCR assay. The amplified TCR beta libraries were sequenced on the Illumina HiSeq System as 87-base-pair reads. Concerning the study's data processing: A later analysis counted around 72 million unique TCR beta chains across the 650 to 700 repertoires, and around 12 million of these chains were shared by at least two donors. To remove PCR and sequencing errors, raw reads were error-corrected and collapsed into unique sequences using a nearest-neighbor algorithm that merged closely related sequences. CDR3 sequences were aligned to IMGT reference sequences to assign V, D and J gene segments. Each retained sequence needed at least a six-nucleotide match to both a V gene segment and a J gene segment. Rearrangements were classified as productive when the CDR3 lacked stop codons and remained in frame with V and J, and all other rearrangements were classified as non-productive. Following IMGT convention, CDR3 was defined as the stretch from the second conserved V-encoded cysteine up to the conserved J-encoded phenylalanine. In an earlier analysis of 500 to 650 of the donors, sequences lacking an unambiguous match to a single V gene segment were excluded. An earlier analysis of about 600 of the donors called V segments functional above 56.7% productive rearrangements and segregating when the between-donor standard deviation exceeded 5%. To diagnose cytomegalovirus status from the catalog of TCR beta chain sequences, a statistical classification framework was built. V and J gene assignment, in a later analysis, came from comparing TCR nucleotide sequences with IMGT/GENE-DB human TR gene sequences. Using the TCRdist pipeline, a later analysis assigned CDR3 sequences along with most-parsimonious VDJ recombination scenarios. In a later analysis, every TCR beta chain was defined by the combination of its CDR3 amino acid sequence and its V-gene family, and reads without a unique V-gene family were dropped. To address suspected cross-contamination and a sequencing artifact, a later analysis removed 450 to 700 highly shared, low-generation-probability nucleotide sequences. In a later analysis, a clonal expansion index was calculated for each public chain from normalized within-repertoire ranks of inferred template counts. In a later analysis, generation probabilities were computed with a VDJ recombination model fitted to out-of-frame rearrangements, and the resulting probabilities were checked against IGoR. In a later analysis, TCR-TCR, TCR-HLA and TCR-CMV co-occurrence was scored with hypergeometric tests, and a repertoire-size bias correction was applied to TCR pairs. False discovery rates were estimated in a later analysis by permuting HLA or CMV assignments 20 times. In a later analysis, co-occurring TCRs were grouped using DBSCAN, and TCRdist sequence similarity was added for clustering within HLA-allele-positive subsets. Repertoires with fewer than 30,000 or more than 120,000 public chains were left out of co-occurrence clustering, as were a few repertoires with anomalous nucleotide sharing. Entries here come from immuneACCESS through TCRdb and include only in-frame sequences with V and J called. Some clones fail to appear in such tables; in the studies checked, an unresolved V gene covers under half of the shortfall, and the cause of the remainder is unknown. V, J and clone size are those of that table, while D and trimming were read from the DNA. The sample records roughly 150,000 clones, roughly 83% of which are singletons. Together, the top ten hold roughly 1% of the sample.

Results the study describes overall, beyond this receptor: A later analysis found that HLA-associated TCR beta chains were more clonally expanded and had lower generation probabilities than equally common non-associated chains. The sequencing pipeline was judged likely to have produced a cluster of highly shared sequence variants as a technical artifact. Roughly uniform sequencing depth across donors was assumed in presence/absence analyses, although this assumption may not hold. In both the original and validation cohorts, the classifier was reported to diagnose cytomegalovirus status with high specificity and sensitivity. Because HLA typing was unavailable for some donors at each locus, only the typed subset was used in association tests. A later genetic analysis associated a missense DCLRE1C variant with V-gene and J-gene trimming of TCR beta chains, and an independent cohort replicated the association. In an earlier analysis of some 640 of the donors, most TCR beta V segments were observed in productive rearrangements about 90% or about 30% of the time, broadly matching IMGT annotations. Correlated functional status among segregating V segments might reflect linkage disequilibrium, but an unknown experimental factor could not be ruled out. In the study, about 150 TCR beta chains were listed as associated with cytomegalovirus. The authors suggested that the approach could potentially be extended to other disease states and immunological phenotypes. When HLA alleles, especially DR and DQ, strongly co-occurred, attributing TCR associations to individual alleles was difficult. According to a later genetic analysis, donors in an Asian-associated ancestry cluster had fewer N-insertions in productive TCRs than the roughly 660-donor mean. Most TCR sequences were observed very rarely across donors, whereas some public TCRs were present in many individuals. In a later analysis, most CMV-associated TCR beta chains were found to appear HLA-restricted, with HLA associations seemingly driven largely by CMV exposure. Specific HLA alleles were associated with 15,000 to 20,000 TCR beta sequences at a false discovery rate of 0.05 in a later analysis. A further reported finding was that TCR beta sequences accurately predicted the HLA-A and HLA-B alleles for most subjects in the first cohort. In vitro tests confirmed that a few of the cytomegalovirus-associated TCR beta chains recognize cytomegalovirus antigens. In a later analysis, several top co-occurrence clusters were reported to appear linked to parvovirus B19, influenza, CMV and Epstein-Barr virus. Some IMGT-functional V segments, including TRBV6-2 and TRBV6-3, could not be distinguished by the 87-base-pair reads and were therefore excluded. The cohort was sequenced for TCR beta chains only, and without alpha or paired-chain data the features that could be detected were limited. Because counts were too low, under 20 rarely observed V segments, including chromosome 9 orphons, were left out of the earlier analysis of 587 of the donors. In a later analysis, the rate of TCR association differed among HLA loci, with DRB1 alleles having the most associated TCRs and HLA-C alleles having the fewest. Immune exposure information for the cohort was limited to CMV serostatus.

The chain uses TRBV7-7 and TRBJ2-5, with 7 central nucleotides matching TRBD2. The clonotype originates from a man aged 30-40 years in good health and CMV-seronegative. The sequenced sample consisted of PBMCs. The nucleotides are TGTGCTAGCAGCCCGGGCGGGGGAATGGAGACCCAGTACTTC. This encodes CASSPGGGMETQYF.